The 22 T cell receptor beta chains listed next were all sequenced from one sample in a study of post-analysis software for immune sequencing data. Points from the study as a whole: Four or five TRBV segments were significantly more frequent in patients than in controls. TRBV5-6, TRBV5-1 and TRBV20-1 were among these segments.

Libraries were made from TCR beta cDNA, and they carried unique molecular identifiers. TCRdb processed the PCR reads anew with MiXCR; each CDR3 protein has one entry. The sample shows 700,000 to 800,000 distinct CDR3 sequences, 25% to 30% of them seen only once. The antigens of these receptors remain unknown. Sequenced sample: blood. All receptors come from a girl aged 5 to 17 with multiple sclerosis.

In this sample, this clonotype turned up a few times. Written as DNA, the CDR3 is TGTGCCAGCAGGCCCCCGGGGGAGAACATTCAGTACTTC. It encodes CASRPPGENIQYF. The chain recombines TRBV27 with TRBJ2-7; possible D gene TRBD2, 6 bases. The J call may not be correct, given that the DNA end is closer to TRBJ2-4. CDR1 and CDR2 (germline): MNHEY, SMNVEV (reference sequence). This CDR3 is 13 amino acids long.

This clonotype was detected many times. This chain joins TRBV6-5 and TRBJ2-7, with D unresolved. Trimming shortened V by 4 bases and J by 3 bases, and 4 bases separated the two germline ends. The length of the CDR3 is 11 residues. The germline V gene has CDR1 MNHEY and CDR2 SVGAGI. The CDR3 nucleotides read TGTGCCAGCAGTTCAGTCTACGAGCAGTACTTC. It codes for CASSSVYEQYF.

Note on this clonotype: A read error is likely, as this CDR3 ends without the conserved phenylalanine or tryptophan. This chain joins TRBV12-3 or TRBV12-4 and TRBJ1-1; D not certain. V lost 6 bases, J lost 10 bases, and 18 bases lay in between. The CDR3 runs to 13 residues. The CDR3 DNA reads TGTGCCAGCAGCTTACGGGGATCTGGAGTAGCTTTCTCT. This encodes CASSLRGSGVAFS.

This clonotype showed up just a few times. At one of its ends the junction is not consistent with the germline gene, which may arise from a read error. The V gene is TRBV5-1, the J gene TRBJ2-7, with a tentative D call TRBD2 (5 bases). The CDR3 sequence is 15 residues long. The germline CDR1 and CDR2 sequences are SGHRS and YFSETQ. The DNA for the CDR3 is TGCGTCAGCAGTACCTCGGGGTTGGGTCTTTACGAGCAGTACTTC. Residues: CVSSTSGLGLYEQYF.

J is TRBJ1-4 and V is TRBV4-1, with D perhaps matching TRBD1 (5 bases). The germline CDR1 and CDR2 sequences are MGHRA and YSYEKL. Trimming took 2 bases from V and 7 from J, leaving 14 bases between them. The CDR3 is made up of 15 amino acids. This chain's CDR3 is CASSQQGPGGEKLFF. DNA for the CDR3: TGCGCCAGCAGCCAACAAGGACCGGGGGGTGAAAAACTGTTTTTT.

The chain uses TRBV3-1 and TRBJ2-5; TRBD2 might be the D (5 bases). Per germline, CDR1 LGHDT and CDR2 YNNKEL (reference sequence). There are 14 residues in the CDR3. V shed 0 bases and J shed 9 bases, with 14 bases lying between them. This CDR3 is CASSQEVEARAQYF. The CDR3 coding sequence is TGTGCCAGCAGCCAAGAAGTAGAAGCGAGGGCCCAGTACTTC.

The V and J genes are TRBV4-1 and TRBJ2-4, with D possibly being TRBD1 or TRBD2 (5 bases each). V was cut by 0 bases and J by 6 bases, with 12 bases left in between. Per germline, CDR1 MGHRA and CDR2 YSYEKL. The CDR3 consists of 15 residues. The CDR3 protein is CASSQDSEGRNIQYF. CDR3 bases: TGCGCCAGCAGCCAAGATTCCGAGGGGAGAAACATTCAGTACTTC.

The sample holds a few counts of this clonotype. The chain links TRBV5-5 to TRBJ2-5; 13 bases agree with TRBD2. Germline CDR1 reads SGHKS; CDR2 reads YYEKEE (reference sequence). This CDR3 is built from 17 residues. V lost 2 bases, J lost 5 bases, and 9 bases stayed unmatched. The CDR3 loop reads CASSLPETSGGRETQYF. The CDR3 nucleotides read TGTGCCAGCAGCTTACCCGAGACTAGCGGGGGGAGGGAGACCCAGTACTTC.

The rearrangement links TRBV6-6 to TRBJ1-6; 12 bases map to TRBD1. Per the germline V gene, CDR1 is MNHNY and CDR2 is SVGAGI (reference sequence). The CDR3 is 14 amino acids. The V segment lost 6 bases and the J segment 11 bases; nucleotides outside the gene matches: 5. CDR3 in amino acids: CASRGGQGAPPLHF. The DNA for the CDR3 is TGTGCCAGCAGAGGGGGACAGGGGGCACCACCCCTCCACTTT.

The chain joins TRBV10-3 to TRBJ2-5; 10 positions agree with TRBD1. Germline CDR1 is ENHRY and CDR2 is SYGVKD. V lost 4 bases, J lost 11 bases, and 16 bases stayed unmatched. This CDR3 spans 16 amino acids. CDR3 nucleotide sequence: TGTGCCATCAGTGCGAGGGACAGGGGACCCTACAATGAGCAGTACTTC. Its translation is CAISARDRGPYNEQYF.

V and J are TRBV25-1 and TRBJ1-6; 9 positions agree with TRBD1. The V gene end was trimmed by 7 bases and the J gene end by 8 bases; junction bases not matched to a gene: 3. The CDR3 extends over 13 amino acids. Germline V lookup: CDR1 MGHDK, CDR2 SYGVNS. The DNA for the CDR3 is TGTGCCAGCACGGACAGGGGATATTCACCCCTCCACTTT. This codes for CASTDRGYSPLHF.

This chain joins TRBV7-2 and TRBJ2-5; TRBD2 matches 10 bases. Germline CDR1 reads SGHTA; CDR2 reads FQGNSA. The CDR3 covers 12 residues. V lost 4 bases to trimming and J lost 14 bases; unmatched junction nucleotides: 7. The CDR3 loop is CASSSRLAGLYF. In DNA, the CDR3 is TGTGCCAGCAGCTCTCGACTAGCGGGCCTCTACTTC.

The sample holds a few counts of this clonotype. The V call is TRBV4-2, the J call TRBJ2-3, with 12 positions matching TRBD2. Germline V lookup: CDR1 LGHNA, CDR2 YNFKEQ. CDR3 length equals 16 residues. Losses at the gene ends were 0 bases for V and 5 bases for J; bases not matched to a gene: 3. CDR3 protein: CASSQDPSGGEDTQYF. CDR3 nucleotide sequence: TGTGCCAGCAGCCAAGATCCTAGCGGGGGGGAAGATACGCAGTATTTT.

As regards this clonotype: With a much larger clone just one base away, this may be a read error. The chain recombines TRBV24-1 with TRBJ2-1, with TRBD2 matching 8 bases. The CDR3 extends over 16 amino acids. The V and J ends lost 4 bases and 2 bases, in that order; junction bases with no gene match: 6. Per germline, CDR1 KGHDR and CDR2 SFDVKD. The CDR3 nucleotides are TGTGCCACCAGTGACCCGGGCGGGGGGACCTACAATGAGCAGTTCTTC. Protein product: CATSDPGGGTYNEQFF.

The CDR3 loop reads CSVEGGQGSYNEQYF. CDR3 nucleotide sequence: TGCAGCGTTGAAGGAGGACAGGGGTCCTACAATGAGCAGTACTTC. V usage is TRBV29-1 and J usage is TRBJ2-1; 9 bases map to TRBD1. The end of the DNA fits TRBJ2-7 better, so the J call may be wrong. The CDR3 loop spans 15 amino acids. Germline-derived CDR1 and CDR2 are SQVTM and ANQGSEA.

The chain recombines TRBV20-1 with TRBJ1-5; possibly TRBD1 for D (6 bases). The CDR3 covers 15 residues. Trimming cost V 3 bases and J 1 base, with 13 bases left between them. Germline assignment: CDR1 DFQATT and CDR2 SNEGSKA (reference sequence). CDR3 amino acids: CSARRGVLSNQPQHF. CDR3 DNA: TGCAGTGCTAGGAGGGGGGTCTTGAGCAATCAGCCCCAGCATTTT.

This clonotype was observed a handful of times. This chain links TRBV28 with TRBJ2-5; no firm D call. Trimming shortened V by 7 bases and J by 0 bases, and 6 bases separated the two germline ends. CDR1 MDHEN and CDR2 SYDVKM come from the germline V gene. The CDR3 loop spans 12 amino acids. The CDR3 DNA follows: TGTGCCAGCAACCGGTACCAAGAGACCCAGTACTTC. Protein product: CASNRYQETQYF.

The chain links TRBV29-1 to TRBJ2-7, with D unresolved. This CDR3 has 12 residues. V dropped 4 bases and J dropped 3 bases, with 10 bases sitting between them. Looked up from germline, CDR1 is SQVTM and CDR2 is ANQGSEA. The CDR3 region is CSVAGRNYEQYF. DNA for the CDR3: TGCAGCGTTGCTGGCAGGAACTACGAGCAGTACTTC.

This clonotype was picked up a small number of times. This CDR3 reads CASSPKYGTGWDYNEQFF. The CDR3 DNA reads TGTGCCAGCAGCCCAAAGTATGGGACAGGATGGGACTACAATGAGCAGTTCTTC. V is TRBV7-9 and J is TRBJ2-1, with 8 bases identical to TRBD1. The CDR3 covers 18 residues. After removal of 5 bases from V and 3 bases from J, the junction contained 15 bases not matched to a gene. Per the germline V gene, CDR1 is SEHNR and CDR2 is FQNEAQ (reference sequence). The whole variable domain, remainder taken from reference TRBV7-9 and TRBJ2-1, is DTGVSQNPRHKITKRGQNVTFRCDPISEHNRLYWYRQTLGQGPEFLTYFQNEAQLEKSRLLSDRFSAERPKGSFSTLEIQRTEQGDSAMYLCASSPKYGTGWDYNEQFFGPGTRLTVL.

The CDR3 sequence is CASSWDGRVSEQYF. The CDR3 region has the DNA TGCGCCAGCAGCTGGGACGGCAGGGTGAGCGAGCAGTACTTC. The chain carries TRBV5-1 and TRBJ2-5; D may be TRBD1 or TRBD2 (5 bases each). The better agreement between TRBJ2-7 and the DNA end casts doubt on the J call. The germline gives CDR1 SGHRS, CDR2 YFSETQ. This CDR3 has 14 amino acids.

In its sample, this clonotype was seen once. A read error is likely, as this CDR3 ends without the conserved phenylalanine or tryptophan. The chain has TRBV20-1 and TRBJ2-4, with D tentatively TRBD1 or TRBD2 (5 bases each). The end of the DNA is better explained by TRBJ2-5, so the J call may be wrong. Per the germline V gene, CDR1 is DFQATT and CDR2 is SNEGSKA (reference sequence). The CDR3 spans 16 residues. The CDR3 region is CSARDVRDPRKETQYL. In nucleotides, the CDR3 is TGCAGTGCTAGAGATGTTAGGGACCCACGTAAAGAGACCCAGTACTTA.

This clonotype came up a few times. DNA of the CDR3: TGTGCCAGCAGGCGCGGACAGCTTAACACCGGGGAGCTGTTTTTT. This gives the protein CASRRGQLNTGELFF. V gene TRBV6-5 combines with J gene TRBJ2-2; weak D call: TRBD1 (6 bases). The CDR3 contains 15 residues. V was shortened by 6 bases and J by 2 bases, with 13 bases between the two germline ends. Germline assignment: CDR1 MNHEY and CDR2 SVGAGI.